This T cell receptor beta chain was identified during a study of blood T cell repertoires in COVID-19. The table lists this clone with a few counts. With V trimmed by 3 bases and J by 7 bases, 10 bases remained unmatched. The germline gives CDR1 SGDLS, CDR2 YYNGEE. The CDR3 spans 15 residues. Method: immunoSEQ multiplex PCR; TCRdb's copy keeps in-frame clones and lacks some. This sample yields 250,000 to 300,000 clones, of which approximately 86% are seen a single time; 2.5% to 3.5% belongs to the top ten. The J gene is TRBJ1-5, the V gene TRBV9, with 7 bases lining up with TRBD1. Sequenced: peripheral blood. The TCR was taken from a woman between 18 and 30 years old with acute or convalescent COVID-19. The CDR3 protein is CASSAGTELGQPQHF. The CDR3 coding sequence is TGTGCCAGCAGCGCCGGGACAGAACTGGGGCAGCCCCAGCATTTT.